This paragraph covers one T cell receptor (beta chain) sequence. Antigen specificity is unknown. Time point of the sample: pre-treatment sample, taken before nivolumab and TIL therapy. Stage 4 NSCLC adults joined between October 2017 and 2020. This sample is drawn from a study of TIL therapy for anti-PD-1-resistant metastatic lung cancer. Study as a whole: Median patient age was about 55, ranging roughly 35-75 years. Tumors carried a median roughly 1.6 non-synonymous mutations per megabase. Points from the study as a whole: This highly selected cohort may not generalize to typical lung cancer patients.

Germline-derived CDR1 and CDR2 are MNHNS and SASEGT. CDR3 length: 14 residues. V dropped 4 bases and J dropped 6 bases, with 16 bases sitting between them. The immunoSEQ assay was v3. Generated by immunoSEQ multiplex PCR, the TCRdb table keeps only in-frame clones and is missing some. The sample consists of approximately 60,000 clones, less than 85% of them appearing once. V usage is TRBV6-1 and J usage is TRBJ2-7; D assignment may be TRBD1 or TRBD2 (5 bases each). This TCR derives from a person between 25 and 80 years old with non-small cell lung cancer. The sample here was blood, taken at baseline. The CDR3 DNA follows: TGTGCCAGCAGTGCATATTGGGACGGTGGCGAGCAGTACTTC. Protein: CASSAYWDGGEQYF.